This is a list of T cell receptor beta chains from one sample in a study of breast tumors, draining lymph nodes, adjacent tissues. One entry per CDR3 protein, called by TCRdb with MiXCR from the multiplex PCR reads. Among 50,000 to 85,000 distinct CDR3 sequences listed, approximately 40% were seen once. Sequenced: breast tumor tissue. These receptors all come from a female donor with breast cancer. Some clones in this sample may be carry-over from other donors' samples. CDR3s include the opening cysteine and the closing phenylalanine or tryptophan. D genes are given only for firm matches. Where a row states a size, it is once, few, many or the class of an expanded clone; other rows omit it.

V gene	clone size	D gene	J gene	CDR3 DNA	CDR3 protein
TRBV20-1	-	TRBD2	TRBJ2-1	TGCAGTGCTAGGGGCGGGACTAGCCAAGGGGGTGAGCAGTTCTTC	CSARGGTSQGGEQFF
TRBV7-3	-	TRBD2	TRBJ2-2	TGTGCCAGCAGCTTAACGGGAGGGAGAACCGGGGAGCTGTTTTTT	CASSLTGGRTGELFF
TRBV10-3	-	-	TRBJ2-1	TGTGCCATCAGTGAAGGAGGCCGATACAATGAGCAGTTCTTC	CAISEGGRYNEQFF
TRBV6-1	once	-	TRBJ2-3	TGTGCCAGCAGTGGCAGGGGCACAGATACGCAGTATTTT	CASSGRGTDTQYF
TRBV12-3/TRBV12-4	many	TRBD1	TRBJ2-7	TGTGCCAGCAGTTTTGACAGGGGCTACGAGCAGTACTTC	CASSFDRGYEQYF
TRBV5-4	-	TRBD2	TRBJ2-5	TGTGCCAGCAGCTTGGATCTAGCGGGAGCCGGGGAGACCCAGTACTTC	CASSLDLAGAGETQYF
TRBV6-6	-	TRBD1	TRBJ2-5	TGTGCCAGCAGTCACTTCGGGACAGGGAACCAAGAGACCCAGTACTTC	CASSHFGTGNQETQYF
TRBV19	many	-	TRBJ1-2	TGTGCCAGTAGTATCAAGGAAACGAACTATGGCTACACCTTC	CASSIKETNYGYTF
TRBV20-1	many	-	TRBJ2-7	TGCAGTGCTAGAGAGGGGGCCCACGAGCAGTACTTC	CSAREGAHEQYF
TRBV7-2	-	-	TRBJ1-4	TGTGCCAGCAGACGTAGCGGGGAAAAACTGTTTTTT	CASRRSGEKLFF
TRBV6-5	many	-	TRBJ1-6	TGTGCCAGCAGTTGGGGCGATTATAATTCACCCCTCCACTTT	CASSWGDYNSPLHF
TRBV19	many	-	TRBJ1-3	TGTGCCAGTAGTATCCACAGCTTGAGCTCTGGAAACACCATATATTTT	CASSIHSLSSGNTIYF
TRBV7-7	many	TRBD1	TRBJ2-3	TGTGCTAGCAGCCAGGGACAGGGAGTAGATACGCAGTATTTT	CASSQGQGVDTQYF
TRBV20-1	-	TRBD1	TRBJ2-5	TGCAGTGCTAGAGAGGGACAGGGGACTTGGGAGACCCAGTACTTC	CSAREGQGTWETQYF
TRBV5-6	many	TRBD2	TRBJ2-7	TGTGCCAGCAGCTTGAGGGAGGGGCAGGAAGGGGCCTACGAGCAGTACTTC	CASSLREGQEGAYEQYF
TRBV7-7	-	-	TRBJ1-3	TGTGCTAGCAGCTTAGAAATCGGGGCCAGTTCTGGAAGCACCATATATTTT	CASSLEIGASSGSTIYF
TRBV12-3/TRBV12-4	many	TRBD2	TRBJ2-1	TGTGCCAGCATCGTCGCGTTGCAACTTCTAGCGGGACCATACAATGAGCAGTTCTTC	CASIVALQLLAGPYNEQFF
TRBV7-9	few	-	TRBJ2-3	TGTGCCAGCAGCTCTCCGGCAGGAGATACGCAGTATTTT	CASSSPAGDTQYF
TRBV20-1	-	-	TRBJ2-7	TGCAGTGCGCGGGTCCTTAGAGAGCAGTCCTTC	CSARVLREQSF
TRBV15	-	-	TRBJ2-2	TGTGCCACCACCAAGGGAGCGGACGTGGGGAACACCGGGGAGCTGTTTTTT	CATTKGADVGNTGELFF
TRBV11-2	-	-	TRBJ2-2	TGTGCCAGCAGCTTAGTTGCGGGGCGCGGAAACACCGGGGAGCTGTTTTTT	CASSLVAGRGNTGELFF
TRBV5-8	many	TRBD1	TRBJ1-2	TGTGCCAGCAGGGAGGGACAGAAATATGGCTACACCTTC	CASREGQKYGYTF
TRBV2	-	TRBD1	TRBJ1-2	TGTGCCAGCACCCGGGACAGTCTAACTAACTATGGCTACACCTTC	CASTRDSLTNYGYTF
TRBV6-1	many	-	TRBJ1-2	TGTGCCAGCAGTGAAGCGCTTCTACAGGGACGCGGCTACACCTTC	CASSEALLQGRGYTF
TRBV12-3/TRBV12-4	many	TRBD1	TRBJ1-2	TGTGCCAGCAGTGGGACAGGGAACTATGGCTACACCTTC	CASSGTGNYGYTF
TRBV11-2	-	TRBD2	TRBJ2-1	TGTGCCAGCAGCCTCCCCCTCCCCCCAGCGGGGGGGTCCAATGAGCAGTTCTTC	CASSLPLPPAGGSNEQFF
TRBV30	many	-	TRBJ2-1	TGTGCCTGGAGTGGCGCGGAGAGGGGTGAGCAGTTCTTC	CAWSGAERGEQFF
TRBV6-5	-	-	TRBJ1-6	TGCGCCAGCAGGTCAACAGACCATAATTCACCCCTCTACTTT	CASRSTDHNSPLYF
TRBV12-3/TRBV12-4	-	TRBD1	TRBJ1-1	TGTGCCAGCAGTTACAGGGGCCGGGGCACTGAAGCTTTCTTT	CASSYRGRGTEAFF
TRBV12-5	few	-	TRBJ2-3	TGTGCTAGTGGTTTCTCGCCTAGGCTAGCCCTTAGGACAGATACGCAGTATTTT	CASGFSPRLALRTDTQYF
TRBV7-9	-	TRBD1	TRBJ2-2	TGTGCCAGCAGCTTACGACAGGGGGGGCCAAACCGGGAGCTGTTTTTT	CASSLRQGGPNRELFF
TRBV5-8	many	-	TRBJ2-1	TGTGCCAGCAGCTTGGCCGGGGGGCTGGTAGGCAATGAGCAGTTCTTC	CASSLAGGLVGNEQFF